This T cell receptor beta chain originates from a study of naive and memory T cell subsets. General study findings and limits: TCR transcript changes with activation or differentiation may affect this RNA method.

Between the trimmed V and J ends, which lost 2 bases and 0 bases, there was a span of 14 bases. The CDR3 runs to 17 residues. Germline V gene sequence: CDR1 MNHEY, CDR2 SMNVEV (reference sequence). TCR cDNA received a 3' ligated oligonucleotide that carried a UMI. RNA was extracted from under 3 ml of whole blood of healthy adults. Input was about 1 to 1,100 ng of DNase-treated total RNA without cell sorting. Four PCR rounds used nested alpha and beta constant region primers plus the SP2 primer. Blood and skin TCR RNA was reverse transcribed with alpha and beta constant primers. Each CDR3 protein is one row after TCRdb ran MiXCR on the 5' RACE reads. The sample consists of 48,000 or so distinct CDR3 sequences, about 4.4% of them appearing once. This clonotype was observed at least ten times. Its specificity is not known.

The J gene is TRBJ1-3, the V gene TRBV27; D gene uncertain. This receptor was identified in a female donor in good health. The CDR3 is CASSLNSHGYSGNTIYF. The DNA of the CDR3 is TGTGCCAGCAGTTTAAACTCGCACGGCTACTCTGGAAACACCATATATTTT.